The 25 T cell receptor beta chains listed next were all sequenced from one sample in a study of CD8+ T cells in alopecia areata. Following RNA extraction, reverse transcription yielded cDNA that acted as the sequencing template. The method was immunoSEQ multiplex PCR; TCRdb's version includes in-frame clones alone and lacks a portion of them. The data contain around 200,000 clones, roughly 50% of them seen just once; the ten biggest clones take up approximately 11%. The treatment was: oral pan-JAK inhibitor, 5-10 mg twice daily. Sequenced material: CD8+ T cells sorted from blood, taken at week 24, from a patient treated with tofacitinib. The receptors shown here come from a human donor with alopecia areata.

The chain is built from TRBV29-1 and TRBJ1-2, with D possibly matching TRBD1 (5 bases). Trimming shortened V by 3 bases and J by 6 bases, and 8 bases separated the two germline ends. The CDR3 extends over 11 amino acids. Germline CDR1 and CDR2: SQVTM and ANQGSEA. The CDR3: CSVDAGNGYTF. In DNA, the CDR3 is TGCAGCGTTGATGCAGGGAATGGCTACACCTTC.

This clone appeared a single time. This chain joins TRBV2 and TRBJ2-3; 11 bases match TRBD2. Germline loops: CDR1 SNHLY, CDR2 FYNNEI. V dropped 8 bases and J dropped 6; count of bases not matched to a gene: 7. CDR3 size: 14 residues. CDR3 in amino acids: CASGTSGLADTQYF. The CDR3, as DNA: TGTGCCAGCGGGACTAGCGGTCTGGCTGATACGCAGTATTTT. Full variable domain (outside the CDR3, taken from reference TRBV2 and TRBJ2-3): EPEVTQTPSHQVTQMGQEVILRCVPISNHLYFYWYRQILGQKVEFLVSFYNNEISEKSEIFDDQFSVERPDGSNFTLKIRSTKLEDSAMYFCASGTSGLADTQYFGPGTRLTVL.

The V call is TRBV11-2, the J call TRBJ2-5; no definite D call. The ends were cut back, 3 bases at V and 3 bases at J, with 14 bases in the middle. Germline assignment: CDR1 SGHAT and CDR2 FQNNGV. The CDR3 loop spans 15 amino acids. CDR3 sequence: CASSFPPAGKETQYF. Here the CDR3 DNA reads TGTGCCAGCAGCTTCCCCCCGGCCGGAAAAGAGACCCAGTACTTC.

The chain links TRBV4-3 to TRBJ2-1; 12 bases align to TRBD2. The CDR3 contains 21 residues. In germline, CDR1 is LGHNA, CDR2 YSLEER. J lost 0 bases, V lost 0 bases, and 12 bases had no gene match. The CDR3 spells CASSQDPLAGGPASSYNEQFF. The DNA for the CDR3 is TGCGCCAGCAGCCAAGATCCCCTAGCGGGGGGGCCTGCGAGCTCCTACAATGAGCAGTTCTTC.

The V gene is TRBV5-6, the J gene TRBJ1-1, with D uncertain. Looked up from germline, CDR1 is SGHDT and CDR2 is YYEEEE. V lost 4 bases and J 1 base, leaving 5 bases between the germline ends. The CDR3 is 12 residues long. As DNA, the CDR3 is TGTGCCAGCAGCGCAGCGAACACTGAAGCTTTCTTT. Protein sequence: CASSAANTEAFF.

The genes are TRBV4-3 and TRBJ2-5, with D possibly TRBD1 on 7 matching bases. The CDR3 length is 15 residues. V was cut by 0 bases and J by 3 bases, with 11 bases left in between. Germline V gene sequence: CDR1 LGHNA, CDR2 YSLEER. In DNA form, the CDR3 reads TGCGCCAGCAGCCAAGATGGAGGGGGCGAAGAGACCCAGTACTTC. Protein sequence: CASSQDGGGEETQYF.

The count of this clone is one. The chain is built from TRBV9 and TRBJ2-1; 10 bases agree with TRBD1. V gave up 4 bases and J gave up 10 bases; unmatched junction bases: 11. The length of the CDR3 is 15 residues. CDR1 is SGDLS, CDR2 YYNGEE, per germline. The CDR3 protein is CASSPRTGGMGEQFF. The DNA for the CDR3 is TGTGCCAGCAGCCCTCGGACAGGGGGTATGGGGGAGCAGTTCTTC.

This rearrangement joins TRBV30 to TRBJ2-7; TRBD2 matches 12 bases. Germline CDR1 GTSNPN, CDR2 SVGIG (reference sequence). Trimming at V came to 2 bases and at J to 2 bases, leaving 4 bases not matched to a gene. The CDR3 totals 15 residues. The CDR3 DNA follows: TGTGCCTGGAGTATGGCTAGCGGGGGGGCCTACGAGCAGTACTTC. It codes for CAWSMASGGAYEQYF.

The CDR3 region has the DNA TGTGCCAGCGCCGACAGATTTCGCGCGGATCAGCCCCAGCATTTT. It is translated as CASADRFRADQPQHF. This chain connects TRBV27 to TRBJ1-5; D is possibly TRBD1 (5 bases). Trimming left V 8 bases short and J 5 bases short, with 19 bases between. This CDR3 spans 15 amino acids. Per the germline V gene, CDR1 is MNHEY and CDR2 is SMNVEV (reference sequence).

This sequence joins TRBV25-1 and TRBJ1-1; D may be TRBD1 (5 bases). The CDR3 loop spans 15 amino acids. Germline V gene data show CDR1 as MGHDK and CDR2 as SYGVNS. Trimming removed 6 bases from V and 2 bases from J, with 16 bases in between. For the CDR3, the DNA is TGTGCCAGCAGCCACCCGGAGGGACTCAACACTGAAGCTTTCTTT. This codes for CASSHPEGLNTEAFF.

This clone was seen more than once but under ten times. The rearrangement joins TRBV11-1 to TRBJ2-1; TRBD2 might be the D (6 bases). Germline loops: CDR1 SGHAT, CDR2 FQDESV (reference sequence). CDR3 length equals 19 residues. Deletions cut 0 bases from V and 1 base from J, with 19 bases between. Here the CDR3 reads CASSLALSRISGSYNEQFF. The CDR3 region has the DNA TGTGCCAGCAGCTTAGCGCTTTCTAGGATTAGCGGATCCTACAATGAGCAGTTCTTC.

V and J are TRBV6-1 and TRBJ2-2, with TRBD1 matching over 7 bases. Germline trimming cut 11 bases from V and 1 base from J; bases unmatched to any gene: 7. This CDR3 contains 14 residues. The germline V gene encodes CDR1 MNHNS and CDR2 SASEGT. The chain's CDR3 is CALRRDRNTGELFF. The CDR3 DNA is TGTGCCCTGCGACGGGACAGGAACACCGGGGAGCTGTTTTTT.

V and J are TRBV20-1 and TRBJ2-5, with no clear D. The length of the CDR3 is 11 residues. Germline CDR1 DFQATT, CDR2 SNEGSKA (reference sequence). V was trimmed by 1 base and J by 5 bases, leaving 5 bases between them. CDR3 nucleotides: TGCAGTGCTAGAGTGATGGAGACCCAGTACTTC. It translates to CSARVMETQYF.

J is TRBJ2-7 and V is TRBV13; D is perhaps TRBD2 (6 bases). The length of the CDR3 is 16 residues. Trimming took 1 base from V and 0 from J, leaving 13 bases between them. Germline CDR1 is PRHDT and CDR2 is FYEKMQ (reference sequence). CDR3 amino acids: CASSLERAGVSYEQYF. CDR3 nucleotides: TGTGCCAGCAGCTTAGAGCGGGCCGGAGTCTCCTACGAGCAGTACTTC.

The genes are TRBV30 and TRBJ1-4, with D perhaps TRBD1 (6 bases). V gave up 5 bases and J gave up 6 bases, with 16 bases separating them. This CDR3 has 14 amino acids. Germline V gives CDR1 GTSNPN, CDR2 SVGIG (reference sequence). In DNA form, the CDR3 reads TGTGCCTGGCAGGATGGGGGGGGCTATGAAAAACTGTTTTTT. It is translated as CAWQDGGGYEKLFF.

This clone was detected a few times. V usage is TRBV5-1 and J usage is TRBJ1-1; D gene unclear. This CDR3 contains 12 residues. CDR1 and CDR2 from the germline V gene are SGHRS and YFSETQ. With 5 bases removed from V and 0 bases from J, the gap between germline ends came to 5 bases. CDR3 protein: CASRAVNTEAFF. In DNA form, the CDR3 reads TGCGCCAGCAGGGCAGTGAACACTGAAGCTTTCTTT.

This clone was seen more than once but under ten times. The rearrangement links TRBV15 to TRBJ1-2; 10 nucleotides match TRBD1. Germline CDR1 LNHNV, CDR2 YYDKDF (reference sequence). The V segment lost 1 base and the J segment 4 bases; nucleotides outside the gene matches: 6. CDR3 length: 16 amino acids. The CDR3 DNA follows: TGTGCCACCAGCAGAGCCCGGACAGGGGGGACCTATGGCTACACCTTC. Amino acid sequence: CATSRARTGGTYGYTF.

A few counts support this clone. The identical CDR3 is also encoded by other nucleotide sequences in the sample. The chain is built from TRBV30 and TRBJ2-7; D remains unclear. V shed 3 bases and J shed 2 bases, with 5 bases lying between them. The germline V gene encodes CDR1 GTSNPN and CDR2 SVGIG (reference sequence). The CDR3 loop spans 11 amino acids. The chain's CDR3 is CAWRTAYEQYF. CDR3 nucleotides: TGTGCCTGGAGAACAGCCTACGAGCAGTACTTC.

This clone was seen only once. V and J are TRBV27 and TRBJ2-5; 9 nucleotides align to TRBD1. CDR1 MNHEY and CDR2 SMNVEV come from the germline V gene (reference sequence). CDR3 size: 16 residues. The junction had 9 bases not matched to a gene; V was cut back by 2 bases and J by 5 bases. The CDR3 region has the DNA TGTGCCAGCAGTTTAAAAGGGGACAGGGTTGGGGAGACCCAGTACTTC. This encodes CASSLKGDRVGETQYF.

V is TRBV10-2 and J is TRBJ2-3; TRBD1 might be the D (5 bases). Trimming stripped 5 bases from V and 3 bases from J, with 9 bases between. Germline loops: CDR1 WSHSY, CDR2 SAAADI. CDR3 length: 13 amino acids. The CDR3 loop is CASSQGLTDTQYF. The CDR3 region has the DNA TGCGCCAGCAGTCAGGGATTGACAGATACGCAGTATTTT.

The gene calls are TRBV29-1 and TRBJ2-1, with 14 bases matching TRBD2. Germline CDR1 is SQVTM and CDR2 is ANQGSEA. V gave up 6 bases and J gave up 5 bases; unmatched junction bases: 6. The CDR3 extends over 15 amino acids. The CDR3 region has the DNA TGCAGCGTCGGGACTAGCGGGGGAAGGGACAATGAGCAGTTCTTC. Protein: CSVGTSGGRDNEQFF.

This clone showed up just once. The chain's CDR3 is CASSLETGGEAFF. The CDR3 DNA reads as TGTGCCAGCAGCTTAGAAACCGGGGGGGAAGCTTTCTTT. V usage is TRBV13 and J usage is TRBJ1-1; the D gene is possibly TRBD1 (5 bases). The germline V gene encodes CDR1 PRHDT and CDR2 FYEKMQ (reference sequence). There are 13 residues in the CDR3. V dropped 1 base and J dropped 8 bases, with 11 bases sitting between them.

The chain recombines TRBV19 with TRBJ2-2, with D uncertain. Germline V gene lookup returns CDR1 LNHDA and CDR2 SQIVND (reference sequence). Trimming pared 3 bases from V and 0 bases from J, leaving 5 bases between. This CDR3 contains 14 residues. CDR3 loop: CASSMGTNTGELFF. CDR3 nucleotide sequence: TGTGCCAGTAGTATGGGGACGAACACCGGGGAGCTGTTTTTT.

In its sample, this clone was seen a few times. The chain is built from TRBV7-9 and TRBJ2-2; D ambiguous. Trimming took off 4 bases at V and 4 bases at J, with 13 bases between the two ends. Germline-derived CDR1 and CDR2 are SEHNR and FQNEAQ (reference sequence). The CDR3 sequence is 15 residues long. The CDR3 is CASSSPASSTGELFF. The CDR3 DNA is TGTGCCAGCAGCTCCCCCGCCTCCAGCACCGGGGAGCTGTTTTTT.

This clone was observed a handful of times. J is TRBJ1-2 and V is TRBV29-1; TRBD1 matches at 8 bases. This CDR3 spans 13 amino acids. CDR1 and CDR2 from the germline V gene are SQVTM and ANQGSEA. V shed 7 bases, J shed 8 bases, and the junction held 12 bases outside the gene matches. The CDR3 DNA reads TGCAGCGCTATGACAGGGGAGGTAAACGGCTACACCTTC. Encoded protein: CSAMTGEVNGYTF. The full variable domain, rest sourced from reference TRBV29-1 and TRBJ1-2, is SAVISQKPSRDICQRGTSLTIQCQVDSQVTMMFWYRQQPGQSLTLIATANQGSEATYESGFVIDKFPISRPNLTFSTLTVSNMSPEDSSIYLCSAMTGEVNGYTFGSGTRLTVV.